This TCR beta chain was captured by sequencing in a study of T-cell reconstitution after alpha-beta-depleted transplantation in children. Comment on this clonotype: Its antigen is undetermined.

Study-wide findings and caveats: It was surviving recipient T cells and thymic progenitors that gave some patients high TCRbeta diversity at day 60. Alpha-beta T cells present about two months after transplant were reported to originate from several hundred expanded graft clones. Newly generated T cells supplied most T-cell counts and diversity one year post-transplant.

Germline V gene lookup returns CDR1 DFQATT and CDR2 SNEGSKA (reference sequence). The length of the CDR3 is 14 residues. V gave up 1 base and J gave up 4 bases; unmatched junction bases: 6. As it was prepared, the TCRbeta library received unique molecular identifiers. One entry per CDR3 protein results from TCRdb running MiXCR on the PCR reads. The repertoire holds about 980,000 distinct CDR3 sequences, with roughly 29% as singletons. Sequences were derived from PBMCs, mostly from graft donor cells, sampled 360 days after TCRalphabeta/CD19-depleted stem cell transplant. The receptor was derived from a boy in the first two years of life who had a stem cell transplant for SCID, so the T cells may come from the graft donor. This chain joins TRBV20-1 and TRBJ1-2; TRBD1 matches at 7 bases. The CDR3 protein is CSARAVSGGYGYTF. The CDR3 DNA reads TGCAGTGCTAGAGCGGTCTCAGGGGGCTATGGCTACACCTTC.